This T cell receptor (beta chain) derives from a study of neoadjuvant nivolumab and ipilimumab in lung cancer. CDR3 length: 14 amino acids. Germline CDR1 MNHEY, CDR2 SMNVEV (reference sequence). Between the trimmed V and J ends, which lost 6 bases and 2 bases, there was a span of 12 bases. Repertoires were generated with immunoSEQ multiplex PCR, while TCRdb's copy carries only in-frame clones and drops some. This repertoire shows some 18,000 clones, approximately 73% found once; its top ten account for around 7%. This sample comprised tumor tissue, obtained after neoadjuvant nivolumab, alone or with ipilimumab, at or shortly before surgery. This TCR derives from an adult with non-small cell lung cancer. The chain joins TRBV27 to TRBJ2-3; D is unresolved. The CDR3 coding sequence is TGTGCCAGCAGCCTCCTCGGTTTCACAGATACGCAGTATTTT. Its translation is CASSLLGFTDTQYF.